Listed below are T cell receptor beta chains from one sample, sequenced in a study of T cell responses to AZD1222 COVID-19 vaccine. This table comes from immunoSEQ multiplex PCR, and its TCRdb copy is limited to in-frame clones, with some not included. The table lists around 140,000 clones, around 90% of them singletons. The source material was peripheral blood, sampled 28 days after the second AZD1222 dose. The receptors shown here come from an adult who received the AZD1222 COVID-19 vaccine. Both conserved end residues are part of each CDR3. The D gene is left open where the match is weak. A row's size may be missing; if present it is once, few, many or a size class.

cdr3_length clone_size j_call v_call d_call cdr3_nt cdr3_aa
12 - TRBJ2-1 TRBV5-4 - TGTGCCAGCAGCTTGACTAGCCGTCAGCAGTTCTTC CASSLTSRQQFF
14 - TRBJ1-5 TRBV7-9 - TGTGCCAGCAACCCAGGGGATAGCAATCAGCCCCAGCATTTT CASNPGDSNQPQHF
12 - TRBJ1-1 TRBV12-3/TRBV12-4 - TGTGCCAGCAGCTACAGGGATACTGAAGCTTTCTTT CASSYRDTEAFF
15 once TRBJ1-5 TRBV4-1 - TGCGCCAGCAGCCAAGATTTGTTGGGGAGGAAGCCCCAGCATTTT CASSQDLLGRKPQHF
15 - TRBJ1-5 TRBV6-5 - TGTGCCAGCAGTTACTCGGTCTTAGATCCTCAGCCCCAGCATTTT CASSYSVLDPQPQHF
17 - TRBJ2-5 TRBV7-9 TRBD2 TGTGCCAGCAGCGCGACCCGGACTAGCGGGAGTACAGAGACCCAGTACTTC CASSATRTSGSTETQYF
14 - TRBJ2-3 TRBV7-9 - TGTGCCAGCAGCTTATCAGGGGCCATAGATACGCAGTATTTT CASSLSGAIDTQYF
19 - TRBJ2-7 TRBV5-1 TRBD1 TGCGCCAGCAGCTTCGGTCTTTCGACTGGGACAGGGGGCCCGTACGAGCAGTACTTC CASSFGLSTGTGGPYEQYF
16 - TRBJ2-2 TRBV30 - TGTGCCTGGAGTGGTCTCGGAACAGGGACGGGTTGGGAGCTGTTTTTT CAWSGLGTGTGWELFF
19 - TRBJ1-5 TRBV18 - TGTGCCAGCTCACCATTTTCGATGGACAGAGCTTATAGCAATCAGCCCCAGCATTTT CASSPFSMDRAYSNQPQHF
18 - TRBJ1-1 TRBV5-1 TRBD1 TGCGCCAGCAGCTTGGCCGGGGACAGAAATAGGAGGGGGGAGAAAGCTTTCTTT CASSLAGDRNRRGEKAFF
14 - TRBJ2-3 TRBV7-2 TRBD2 TGTGCCAGCAGCACGGCGGGCGGGAGAATGACGCAGTATTTT CASSTAGGRMTQYF
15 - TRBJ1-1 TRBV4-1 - TGCGCCAGCATAGGACTCGGCAGGAGGAACACTGAAGCTTTCTTT CASIGLGRRNTEAFF